Included here is one T cell receptor (beta chain) sequence, with context. Its antigen is not known. This sample is part of a study of cytomegalovirus exposure and HLA in healthy donors. About the research overall: Caucasian-associated ancestry cluster membership applied to 75% to 85% of a few hundred genotyped donors. Study results and caveats: In a later analysis, at a false discovery rate of 0.05, 17,000 or so TCR beta sequences were associated with HLA alleles. A later analysis found most CMV-associated TCR beta chains apparently HLA-restricted. Reports showed the classifier diagnosing cytomegalovirus status with high specificity and sensitivity.

The J segment lost 6 bases and the V segment lost 4 bases, leaving 4 bases of the junction unmatched. The CDR3 sequence is 14 residues long. CDR1 is SGHNT and CDR2 is YENEEA in the germline V gene. The PCR was carried out with 60 Vbeta primers and 13 Jbeta primers. The repertoire was sequenced with immunoSEQ multiplex PCR; TCRdb's copy has only in-frame clones and lacks some. This table holds 180,000 or so clones, more than 75% found once. The material sequenced was PBMCs. The chain couples TRBV11-3 to TRBJ2-1, with TRBD1 matching 9 bases. The receptor was isolated from a young woman in good health and CMV-seropositive. CDR3 DNA sequence: TGTGCCAGCAGCTCCGGGACAGGGACCAATGAGCAGTTCTTC. It encodes CASSSGTGTNEQFF.